The 26 T cell receptor beta chains listed next were all sequenced from one sample in a study of OX40 agonist ivuxolimab in advanced cancers. TCRdb's table, derived via immunoSEQ multiplex PCR, lists solely in-frame clones and lacks some. Here the sample spans about 85,000 clones, roughly 84% being singletons. The sample was CD4+ or CD8+ T cells sorted from blood, taken in a trial of the OX40 agonist ivuxolimab. These receptors all come from an adult with an advanced solid tumor such as melanoma, head and neck, liver or kidney cancer.

The J gene is TRBJ1-1, the V gene TRBV28; D may be TRBD1 (6 bases). The CDR3 extends over 13 amino acids. Germline assignment: CDR1 MDHEN and CDR2 SYDVKM. The CDR3 DNA is TGTGTCACGGGGGCCCACTCGAACACTGAAGCTTTCTTT. Protein: CVTGAHSNTEAFF.

The V and J genes are TRBV28 and TRBJ1-6; possible D gene TRBD1, 5 bases. The V and J ends lost 7 bases and 9 bases respectively, with 16 bases between them. Per germline, CDR1 MDHEN and CDR2 SYDVKM. The CDR3 has 14 residues. The CDR3 loop is CASTLVQGGSPLHF. The CDR3 DNA sequence: TGTGCCAGCACCCTAGTGCAGGGAGGTTCACCCCTCCACTTT.

The rearrangement links TRBV28 to TRBJ2-7, with D perhaps assigned TRBD1 or TRBD2 (5 bases each). The CDR3 spans 12 residues. The V gene lost 6 bases and the J gene lost 5 bases, with 11 bases spanning the gap. CDR1 is MDHEN and CDR2 is SYDVKM in the germline V gene. The CDR3 loop is CASSPRGDEQYV. DNA of the CDR3: TGTGCCAGCAGCCCCCGGGGCGACGAGCAGTACGTC.

This chain joins TRBV10-2 and TRBJ1-4; 8 bases are a match to TRBD1. The germline V gene encodes CDR1 WSHSY and CDR2 SAAADI. The CDR3 contains 12 residues. V shed 6 bases and J 7 bases; nucleotides not matched to a gene: 1. CDR3 DNA sequence: TGCGCCAGCAGGGGGACAGGTGAAAAACTGTTTTTT. This translates into CASRGTGEKLFF.

The chain is built from TRBV6-1 and TRBJ1-3, with D uncertain. Between the trimmed V and J ends, which lost 8 bases and 0 bases, there was a span of 11 bases. The germline CDR1 and CDR2 sequences are MNHNS and SASEGT. This CDR3 has 14 residues. This CDR3 reads CASEDGSSGNTIYF. CDR3 bases: TGTGCCAGCGAAGACGGTAGCTCTGGAAACACCATATATTTT.

The chain links TRBV5-4 to TRBJ2-1; D remains ambiguous. The germline CDR1 and CDR2 sequences are SGHNT and YYREEE (reference sequence). V lost 4 bases and J lost 4, with 12 bases in between. CDR3 length equals 14 residues. The CDR3 region is CASSQGPRYNEQFF. The CDR3 DNA reads as TGTGCCAGCAGCCAAGGTCCCAGATACAATGAGCAGTTCTTC.

V gene TRBV28 combines with J gene TRBJ2-7, with TRBD1 identical over 8 bases. CDR1 MDHEN and CDR2 SYDVKM come from the germline V gene. The CDR3 has 15 amino acids. CDR3 loop: CASSRSGQASSEQYV. The CDR3 DNA reads TGTGCCAGCAGTAGGTCGGGACAGGCTTCCTCCGAGCAGTACGTC.

The chain links TRBV7-6 to TRBJ1-1; 9 positions agree with TRBD1. The trim removed 4 bases at V and 6 bases at J, leaving 3 bases unmatched. Germline CDR1 reads SGHVS; CDR2 reads FNYEAQ. The CDR3 contains 13 residues. CDR3 residues: CASSYDRGAEAFF. The CDR3, as DNA: TGTGCCAGCAGCTACGACAGGGGGGCTGAAGCTTTCTTT. Drawing the rest from reference TRBV7-6 and TRBJ1-1, the complete variable domain is GAGVSQSPRYKVTKRGQDVALRCDPISGHVSLYWYRQALGQGPEFLTYFNYEAQQDKSGLPNDRFSAERPEGSISTLTIQRTEQRDSAMYRCASSYDRGAEAFFGQGTRLTVV.

CDR3 amino acids: CASSLQGRTGELFF. DNA of the CDR3: TGCGCCAGCAGCTTGCAGGGGCGCACCGGGGAGCTGTTTTTT. The chain couples TRBV5-1 to TRBJ2-2, with D possibly TRBD1 on 6 matching bases. The germline gives CDR1 SGHRS, CDR2 YFSETQ. The CDR3 contains 14 residues. V was trimmed by 1 base and J by 4 bases, leaving 8 bases between them.

The gene calls are TRBV7-2 and TRBJ2-5; TRBD2 matches 9 bases. J gave up 4 bases and V 7 bases, and 10 bases lay outside the gene matches. The germline V gene has CDR1 SGHTA and CDR2 FQGNSA. This CDR3 has 15 amino acids. CDR3 region: CASIFLAGVGETQYF. In nucleotides, the CDR3 is TGTGCCAGCATATTCTTAGCGGGAGTTGGAGAGACCCAGTACTTC.

The genes are TRBV11-2 and TRBJ2-2; possible D gene TRBD1, 6 bases. The V gene's germline CDR1 is SGHAT and CDR2 FQNNGV. Deletions cut 2 bases from V and 3 bases from J, with 7 bases between. CDR3 size: 14 residues. CDR3 in DNA: TGTGCCAGCAGCTTACAGGGGTACACCGGGGAGCTGTTTTTT. It is translated as CASSLQGYTGELFF. The full variable domain, with the rest looked up from reference TRBV11-2 and TRBJ2-2, is EAGVAQSPRYKIIEKRQSVAFWCNPISGHATLYWYQQILGQGPKLLIQFQNNGVVDDSQLPKDRFSAERLKGVDSTLKIQPAKLEDSAVYLCASSLQGYTGELFFGEGSRLTVL.

The chain couples TRBV6-5 to TRBJ1-2, with TRBD1 as a possible D gene (5 bases). There are 13 residues in the CDR3. CDR1 and CDR2 (germline): MNHEY, SVGAGI. The V end lost 2 bases, the J end lost 4 bases, and 8 bases lay between the germline ends. The CDR3 protein is CASSYDRIYGYTF. For the CDR3, the DNA is TGTGCCAGCAGTTACGACAGAATCTATGGCTACACCTTC.

The chain couples TRBV7-2 to TRBJ2-7; the D gene could be TRBD1 or TRBD2 (5 bases each). V lost 1 base, J lost 3 bases, and 10 bases lay in between. This CDR3 spans 14 amino acids. Germline V gene sequence: CDR1 SGHTA, CDR2 FQGNSA. CDR3 sequence: CASSLGPGSYEQYV. For the CDR3, the DNA is TGTGCCAGCAGCTTAGGCCCAGGGAGCTACGAGCAGTACGTC.

This clone has just one count. The chain joins TRBV29-1 to TRBJ1-1, with 11 bases aligning to TRBD1. In germline, CDR1 is SQVTM, CDR2 ANQGSEA. The ends lost 6 bases at V and 5 bases at J; junction bases unmatched: 5. This CDR3 contains 13 residues. The CDR3: CSVRTGGYTEAFF. For the CDR3, the DNA is TGCAGCGTCAGGACAGGGGGCTATACTGAAGCTTTCTTT.

V gene TRBV28 combines with J gene TRBJ1-4; perhaps TRBD1 as D (5 bases). The germline V gene has CDR1 MDHEN and CDR2 SYDVKM. Trimming took 5 bases from V and 4 from J, leaving 11 bases between them. The CDR3 has 14 amino acids. CDR3 nucleotide sequence: TGTGCCAGCAGTCAGGGCCAGTATAATGAAAAACTGTTTTTT. Protein: CASSQGQYNEKLFF.

This sequence joins TRBV5-6 and TRBJ2-5; D is uncertain. The germline CDR1 and CDR2 sequences are SGHDT and YYEEEE. This CDR3 comprises 14 residues. V was pared by 4 bases and J by 4 bases, with 14 bases between. The CDR3 bases are TGTGCCAGCAGCCGCGAAGCCCTGGGAGAGACCCAGTACTTC. Residues: CASSREALGETQYF.

The chain combines TRBV7-8 with TRBJ2-2; 7 positions agree with TRBD1. With V trimmed by 3 bases and J by 4 bases, 11 bases remained unmatched. Germline V CDR1 and CDR2: SGHVS, FQNEAQ. This CDR3 has 17 residues. CDR3 residues: CASSFARDRVGTGELFF. The DNA for the CDR3 is TGTGCCAGCAGCTTCGCCCGCGACAGGGTGGGCACCGGGGAGCTGTTTTTT.

This chain links TRBV6-5 with TRBJ2-1; D not resolved. There are 14 residues in the CDR3. V was pared by 2 bases and J by 2 bases, with 7 bases between. Looked up from germline, CDR1 is MNHEY and CDR2 is SVGAGI. The CDR3: CASSYEQPYNEQFF. The CDR3 nucleotides are TGTGCCAGCAGTTACGAACAGCCCTACAATGAGCAGTTCTTC.

The chain uses TRBV25-1 and TRBJ1-6; D call uncertain. The length of the CDR3 is 14 residues. Trimming took 2 bases from V and 14 from J, leaving 16 bases between them. Germline lookup yields CDR1 MGHDK and CDR2 SYGVNS. The CDR3 DNA is TGTGCCAGCAGTGAAGCCAGCTTAGGTGGAACCCTCCACTTT. Residues: CASSEASLGGTLHF.

As DNA, the CDR3 is TGCGCCAGCAGCCTAGCGGGATGGAACAATGAGCAGTTCTTC. It specifies CASSLAGWNNEQFF. The chain is built from TRBV4-3 and TRBJ2-1, with TRBD2 matching 8 bases. Looked up from germline, CDR1 is LGHNA and CDR2 is YSLEER. CDR3 size: 14 residues. With 4 bases clipped from V and 5 bases from J, the junction kept 4 bases outside the gene matches.

This chain uses TRBV7-3 with TRBJ2-2; 10 bases are shared with TRBD2. The CDR3 spans 15 residues. V trimming: 5 bases; J trimming: 5 bases; junction bases outside the gene matches: 5. Germline-derived CDR1 and CDR2 are SGHTA and FQGTGA. The DNA for the CDR3 is TGTGCCAGCAGCGCCGGGACTAGCGAGACCGGGGAGCTGTTTTTT. Translation gives CASSAGTSETGELFF.

The rearrangement links TRBV7-9 to TRBJ1-2; the D is unclear. With 4 bases removed from V and 4 bases from J, the gap between germline ends came to 16 bases. The germline gives CDR1 SEHNR, CDR2 FQNEAQ (reference sequence). The CDR3 has 15 amino acids. Here the CDR3 reads CASSSPENTGYGYTF. CDR3 nucleotides: TGTGCCAGCAGCTCTCCAGAGAATACTGGCTATGGCTACACCTTC.

This rearrangement joins TRBV2 to TRBJ2-5; the D gene is possibly TRBD2 (5 bases). CDR1 SNHLY and CDR2 FYNNEI come from the germline V gene. The length of the CDR3 is 12 residues. The germline V and J ends were trimmed by 4 bases and 4 bases, with 7 bases remaining between them. CDR3 nucleotide sequence: TGTGCCAGCAGTGGTAGCGTAGAGACCCAGTACTTC. Translated: CASSGSVETQYF. The full variable domain, its missing parts supplied by reference TRBV2 and TRBJ2-5, is EPEVTQTPSHQVTQMGQEVILRCVPISNHLYFYWYRQILGQKVEFLVSFYNNEISEKSEIFDDQFSVERPDGSNFTLKIRSTKLEDSAMYFCASSGSVETQYFGPGTRLLVL.

The V call is TRBV7-2, the J call TRBJ2-7; TRBD1 agrees at 7 bases. The CDR3 totals 14 residues. Germline CDR1 SGHTA, CDR2 FQGNSA. Unmatched junction bases numbered 4, after V lost 5 bases and J lost 0 bases. The CDR3: CASSKTGNSYEQYF. In DNA form, the CDR3 reads TGTGCCAGCAGCAAGACAGGGAACTCCTACGAGCAGTACTTC.

V usage is TRBV4-1 and J usage is TRBJ2-3; 7 positions agree with TRBD2. Germline V gene lookup returns CDR1 MGHRA and CDR2 YSYEKL. CDR3 length equals 17 residues. V trimming: 0 bases; J trimming: 0 bases; junction bases outside the gene matches: 6. The CDR3, as DNA: TGCGCCAGCAGCCAAGAGGCGGGAGTGGTAAGCACAGATACGCAGTATTTT. This gives the protein CASSQEAGVVSTDTQYF.

This clone showed up just once. The rearrangement links TRBV28 to TRBJ1-5, with D perhaps matching TRBD1 (6 bases). The V gene lost 4 bases and the J gene lost 2 bases, with 12 bases spanning the gap. The CDR3 extends over 15 amino acids. Germline V gives CDR1 MDHEN, CDR2 SYDVKM. The CDR3 loop reads CASSYRSGGNQPQHF. CDR3 coding DNA: TGTGCCAGCAGTTATCGGTCAGGGGGCAATCAGCCCCAGCATTTT.